The 17 T cell receptor beta chains given below trace back to one sample, sequenced in a study of tumor-infiltrating lymphocytes in primary liver carcinoma. RNA isolated from unsorted whole blood supplied the blood RNA, with germline DNA also extracted. Making TCR beta cDNA involved roughly 0.55 ug total RNA and a constant-region primer. The TCR beta library was amplified through three nested multiplex PCR rounds in a modified ARM-PCR procedure. The two initial PCR rounds, around 10 cycles each, used TRBV1-TRBV30 forward and C-beta reverse primers. TCRdb re-derived calls from the multiplex PCR reads in MiXCR, one entry per CDR3 protein. The data contain about 180,000 distinct CDR3 sequences, 60% of them singletons. Sequenced: peripheral blood. The source is a man in his forties or fifties with primary liver carcinoma and hepatitis B virus infection.

The CDR3 DNA reads TGTGCCAGCAGCAAAGAGAACATGAACACTGAAGCTTTCTTT. Protein sequence: CASSKENMNTEAFF. The chain joins TRBV28 to TRBJ1-1; D gene ambiguous. From germline, CDR1 is MDHEN and CDR2 SYDVKM. Trimming left V 6 bases short and J 0 bases short, with 11 bases between. The CDR3 totals 14 residues. Looking up the rest from reference TRBV28 and TRBJ1-1 gives the full variable domain: DVKVTQSSRYLVKRTGEKVFLECVQDMDHENMFWYRQDPGLGLRLIYFSYDVKMKEKGDIPEGYSVSREKKERFSLILESASTNQTSMYLCASSKENMNTEAFFGQGTRLTVV.

The chain joins TRBV4-1 to TRBJ1-2; TRBD1 might be the D (5 bases). The CDR3 has 15 residues. Trimming removed 0 bases at V and 6 bases at J, with 14 bases between. Germline V lookup: CDR1 MGHRA, CDR2 YSYEKL. The CDR3 loop reads CASSQDLGDLHGYTF. DNA for the CDR3: TGCGCCAGCAGCCAAGATTTGGGGGACCTCCATGGCTACACCTTC.

The genes are TRBV11-2 and TRBJ2-7; 7 bases map to TRBD2. The germline gives CDR1 SGHAT, CDR2 FQNNGV. Trimming took 4 bases from V and 3 from J; bases not matched to a gene: 15. This CDR3 contains 17 residues. The CDR3 reads CASSYSPGLEEIYEQYF. In DNA, the CDR3 is TGTGCCAGCAGCTACTCACCCGGACTAGAGGAGATCTACGAGCAGTACTTC.

The chain is built from TRBV29-1 and TRBJ2-5; a weak D match, TRBD2 (6 bases). The CDR3 is 12 residues long. Per the germline V gene, CDR1 is SQVTM and CDR2 is ANQGSEA. With 7 bases removed from V and 1 base from J, the gap between germline ends came to 10 bases. In nucleotides, the CDR3 is TGCAGCGCACGGAGGGGCCAAGAGACCCAGTACTTC. It yields the protein CSARRGQETQYF. The full variable domain, with the rest looked up from reference TRBV29-1 and TRBJ2-5, is SAVISQKPSRDICQRGTSLTIQCQVDSQVTMMFWYRQQPGQSLTLIATANQGSEATYESGFVIDKFPISRPNLTFSTLTVSNMSPEDSSIYLCSARRGQETQYFGPGTRLLVL.

In its sample, this clonotype was seen a few times. The V call is TRBV12-3 or TRBV12-4, the J call TRBJ2-3, with 12 bases lining up with TRBD2. V lost 6 bases, J lost 6 bases, and 4 bases stayed unmatched. The length of the CDR3 is 14 residues. The CDR3 DNA follows: TGTGCCAGCAGGGTGACTAGCGGGAGTGATACGCAGTATTTT. Its protein is CASRVTSGSDTQYF.

This clonotype has just a few counts. The chain recombines TRBV28 with TRBJ1-5, with D unresolved. V gave up 2 bases and J gave up 6 bases, with 5 bases separating them. CDR1 and CDR2 (germline): MDHEN, SYDVKM. The CDR3 is made up of 12 amino acids. CDR3 sequence: CASSLLSQPQHF. In DNA form, the CDR3 reads TGTGCCAGCAGTTTACTAAGTCAGCCCCAGCATTTT.

This clonotype has more than one count but fewer than ten. This chain connects TRBV12-3 or TRBV12-4 to TRBJ2-5, with D perhaps given as TRBD1 or TRBD2 (6 bases each). V was trimmed by 2 bases and J by 5 bases, leaving 15 bases between them. This CDR3 is built from 15 residues. DNA of the CDR3: TGTGCCAGCAGTTTAAGGGGGGAGAGGTGGGAGACCCAGTACTTC. Its translation is CASSLRGERWETQYF.

In the case of this clonotype: This could be a read error, since a much larger clone is one nucleotide away. The chain is built from TRBV11-2 and TRBJ2-1; possible D gene TRBD1, 6 bases. The CDR3 loop spans 15 amino acids. V was cut by 1 base and J by 8 bases, with 15 bases left in between. CDR1 SGHAT and CDR2 FQNNGV come from the germline V gene. The CDR3 DNA is TGTGCCAGCAGCTTAGTTGGCAGGGGATACTATGAGCAGTTCTTC. Its translation is CASSLVGRGYYEQFF.

To note about this clonotype: Sequence at one end of the junction differs from germline and may be a read error. The V gene is TRBV11-2, the J gene TRBJ2-7; D might be TRBD2 (6 bases). CDR3 length: 13 residues. The germline CDR1 and CDR2 sequences are SGHAT and FQNNGV. The CDR3 reads CASSIDQGGEQYF. The CDR3 DNA reads TGTGCCAGCAGCATAGACCAGGGAGGCGAGCAGTACTTC.

Notes on this clonotype: Sequence at one end of the junction differs from germline and may be a read error. V usage is TRBV11-2 and J usage is TRBJ2-5; D might be TRBD1 (6 bases). The CDR3 is 17 amino acids. Germline V gene sequence: CDR1 SGHAT, CDR2 FQNNGV. CDR3 loop: CANSLVSGGNRQGTQYF. For the CDR3, the DNA is TGTGCTAACAGCTTAGTCAGTGGGGGCAATCGGCAAGGGACCCAGTACTTC.

This chain links TRBV29-1 with TRBJ2-5; TRBD2 aligns across 14 bases. Germline lookup yields CDR1 SQVTM and CDR2 ANQGSEA. After removal of 3 bases from V and 4 bases from J, the junction contained 13 bases not matched to a gene. This CDR3 region has 18 residues. Here the CDR3 reads CSVDSTFRLAGGTETQYF. CDR3 sequence (DNA): TGCAGCGTTGATTCGACTTTCAGACTAGCGGGAGGGACAGAGACCCAGTACTTC.

On this clonotype: Being one base from a much bigger clone, this may be a read error. V gene TRBV6-1 combines with J gene TRBJ1-2, with 7 bases fitting TRBD1. The CDR3 runs to 13 residues. J lost 3 bases, V lost 7 bases, and 5 bases had no gene match. CDR1 and CDR2 (germline): MNHNS, SASEGT. The CDR3 loop reads CASNRQGDYGYTF. For the CDR3, the DNA is TGTGCCAGCAACCGACAGGGAGACTATGGCTACACCTTC.

The chain joins TRBV15 to TRBJ2-1; 7 nucleotides agree with TRBD2. The CDR3 totals 15 residues. CDR1 is LNHNV, CDR2 YYDKDF, per germline (reference sequence). V was pared by 5 bases and J by 7 bases, with 11 bases of the junction left unmatched. In nucleotides, the CDR3 is TGTGCCACCAGCCCTAAAGTGGCTAGCGGTAATGAGCAGTTCTTC. Its translation: CATSPKVASGNEQFF. Together with reference TRBV15 and TRBJ2-1, the CDR3 gives the full variable domain: DAMVIQNPRYQVTQFGKPVTLSCSQTLNHNVMYWYQQKSSQAPKLLFHYYDKDFNNEADTPDNFQSRRPNTSFCFLDIRSPGLGDTAMYLCATSPKVASGNEQFFGPGTRLTVL.

The chain employs TRBV5-4 and TRBJ2-1, with 8 bases lining up with TRBD1. The CDR3 runs 16 residues. CDR1 SGHNT and CDR2 YYREEE come from the germline V gene (reference sequence). Trimming cost V 4 bases and J 1 base; bases outside gene matches: 7. The CDR3 protein is CASSPQGAGSYNEQFF. CDR3 DNA: TGTGCCAGCAGCCCGCAGGGGGCTGGGTCCTACAATGAGCAGTTCTTC.

This clonotype occurred many times. The V call is TRBV12-3 or TRBV12-4, the J call TRBJ1-5; 7 bases line up with TRBD1. The CDR3 has 14 residues. V shed 3 bases, J shed 5 bases, and the junction held 4 bases outside the gene matches. The CDR3 nucleotides read TGTGCCAGCAGTTTGGACAGGAGCGATCAGCCCCAGCATTTT. Amino acid sequence: CASSLDRSDQPQHF.

This chain links TRBV6-5 with TRBJ2-1, with 9 bases lining up with TRBD2. V trimming: 9 bases; J trimming: 5 bases; junction bases outside the gene matches: 8. Germline V lookup: CDR1 MNHEY, CDR2 SVGAGI. The CDR3 length is 14 residues. CDR3 DNA: TGTGCCAGGACCCCGAGACTAGCGGACAATGAGCAGTTCTTC. Encoded protein: CARTPRLADNEQFF.

V usage is TRBV19 and J usage is TRBJ2-4, with 7 positions matching TRBD1. The junction had 14 bases not matched to a gene; V was cut back by 11 bases and J by 1 base. Germline lookup yields CDR1 LNHDA and CDR2 SQIVND (reference sequence). The CDR3 sequence is 16 residues long. CDR3 region: CAGRVLDRDAKNIQYF. The CDR3 DNA reads TGTGCCGGTCGAGTATTAGACAGGGATGCCAAAAACATTCAGTACTTC.